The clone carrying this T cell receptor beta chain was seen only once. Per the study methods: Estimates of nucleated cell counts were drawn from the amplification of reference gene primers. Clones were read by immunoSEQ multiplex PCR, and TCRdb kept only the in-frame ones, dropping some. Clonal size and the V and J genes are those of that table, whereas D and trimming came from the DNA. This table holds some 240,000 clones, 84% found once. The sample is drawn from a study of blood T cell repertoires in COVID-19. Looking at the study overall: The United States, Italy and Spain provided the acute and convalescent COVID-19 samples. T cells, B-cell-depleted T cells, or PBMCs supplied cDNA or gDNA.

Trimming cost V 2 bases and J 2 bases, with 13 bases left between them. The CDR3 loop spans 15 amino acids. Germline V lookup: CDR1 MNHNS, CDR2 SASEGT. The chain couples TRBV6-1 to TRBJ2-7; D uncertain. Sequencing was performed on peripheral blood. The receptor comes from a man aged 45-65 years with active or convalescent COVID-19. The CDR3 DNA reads TGTGCCAGCAGTGAAAGGTTGGAGCCTACCTACGAGCAGTACGTC. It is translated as CASSERLEPTYEQYV.